This T cell receptor (beta chain) appears in the sequencing data of a study of blood T cell repertoires in COVID-19 (dated by TCRdb to the early 2020s). For context, the study as a whole: The collaborator samples originated in the United States, Italy and Spain and spanned the acute and convalescent phases of COVID-19. Nearly every sample came with metadata listing a de-identified subject ID, COVID-19 status, age in years and sex. The repertoires were released in a freely available public database meant as a resource for research on the immune response to SARS-CoV-2. The dataset comprised deeply sampled blood TCRbeta repertoires from subjects exposed to, actively infected with, or recovered from COVID-19. Where available, HLA class I and class II types were obtained from metadata supplied by the sample provider rather than from assay-based typing. The prospective study material was composed of cDNA or gDNA derived from T cells, B-cell-depleted T cells, or PBMCs. Samples were obtained from the ongoing ImmuneRACE study (first 160 participants) and from 950 to 1,500 subjects provided by 6 global collaborators. Study-level results and caveats: The amount of clinical and demographic metadata varied by source and participant and was provided uncurated.

Concerning this clone: The antigen this receptor binds is unknown. No base qualities exist here, and no much larger clone lies one base off it.

Each collaborating institution followed its own protocols to collect whole blood in K2EDTA tubes. For TCRbeta analysis, collaborator samples were shipped as frozen whole blood, as isolated PBMCs, or as DNA extracted from either sample type. The immunoSEQ Assay, a bias-controlled multiplex PCR, was used to amplify TCRbeta CDR3 regions from genomic DNA. The original pipeline was this. Nucleated cell counts per sample were estimated from amplification of reference gene primers within the assay. Sequence reads were collapsed and filtered to measure the absolute abundance of every unique TCRbeta CDR3 rearrangement. For each sample, productive Simpson clonality was calculated as the square root of Simpson's diversity index across productive rearrangements. TCRdb holds this immuneACCESS table with in-frame rearrangements only. Some clones are missing; in checked studies, unresolved V genes explain under half, and the rest has no known cause. V and J calls and clone size are as listed in that table; D and trimming were resolved from the DNA. In all, the sample holds just under 20,000 clones, and over 85% of those were seen once. Roughly 4.3% of the sample goes to the ten largest clones.

The germline V gene provides CDR1 SGHRS and CDR2 YFSETQ. Clipping removes 4 bases from V and 5 bases from J, with 7 as the unmatched junction base count. The CDR3 measures 15 amino acids from cysteine to phenylalanine. Left in the record is the CDR3 DNA by itself, 45 bases read in frame from the first base. Recombination linked TRBV5-1 to TRBJ2-5, with TRBD2 identical over 11 junction bases. The clonotype originates from a woman between 50 and 59 years old with active COVID-19. Sequenced sample: peripheral blood. Read as DNA, the sequence is TGCGCCAGCAGCACTAGCGGGGGATCGGGGGAGACCCAGTACTTC. Its translation reads: CASSTSGGSGETQYF.